What follows are 27 T cell receptor beta chains derived from one specimen sequenced in a study of fetal regulatory T cell absence and autoimmunity (dated 2017 in TCRdb). Libraries came from the immunoSEQ multiplex PCR assay. TCRdb took over this immuneACCESS table, retaining in-frame rearrangements with V and J assigned. Such tables are incomplete; in checked studies, under half of the missing clones stem from an unresolved V gene, and the remainder is unexplained. Counted in this sample were around 100,000 clones; less than 80% of them appeared once. Less than 2.5% of the sample comes from the top ten. Sequenced sample: pancreas tissue. The receptor source for this set is a male donor with IPEX syndrome.

The V and J genes are TRBV18 and TRBJ2-7; 9 bases map to TRBD1. Germline values: CDR1 KGHSH, CDR2 LQKENI. The junction had 0 bases not matched to a gene; V was cut back by 3 bases and J by 0 bases. This CDR3 is 14 amino acids long. CDR3 residues: CASSPTGGSYEQYF. The CDR3 nucleotides are TGTGCCAGCTCACCGACAGGGGGCTCCTACGAGCAGTACTTC.

The chain recombines TRBV7-9 with TRBJ2-2, with TRBD2 as a possible D gene (5 bases). Germline assignment: CDR1 SEHNR and CDR2 FQNEAQ (reference sequence). Trimming removed 1 base at V and 1 base at J, with 7 bases between. This CDR3 region has 15 residues. The CDR3 loop is CASSLVGKNTGELFF. As DNA, the CDR3 is TGTGCCAGCAGCTTAGTCGGGAAGAACACCGGGGAGCTGTTTTTT. Based on the CDR3 plus reference TRBV7-9 and TRBJ2-2, the full variable domain is DTGVSQNPRHKITKRGQNVTFRCDPISEHNRLYWYRQTLGQGPEFLTYFQNEAQLEKSRLLSDRFSAERPKGSFSTLEIQRTEQGDSAMYLCASSLVGKNTGELFFGEGSRLTVL.

As to this clone: One end of the junction is discordant with germline, which a read error may explain. V usage is TRBV9 and J usage is TRBJ2-2; D might be TRBD1 (7 bases). Germline CDR1 reads SGDLS; CDR2 reads YYNGEE. The CDR3 is 17 amino acids. CDR3 amino acids: CASSRRGAGSKTGELFF. Written as DNA, the CDR3 is TGTGCCAGCAGCCGCAGGGGGGCGGGCTCGAAAACCGGGGAGCTGTTTTTT.

The chain links TRBV19 to TRBJ2-7, with 8 bases fitting TRBD1. This CDR3 comprises 13 residues. J lost 2 bases, V lost 8 bases, and 5 bases had no gene match. Germline values: CDR1 LNHDA, CDR2 SQIVND (reference sequence). CDR3 protein: CASAPTGAYEQYF. Here the CDR3 DNA reads TGTGCCAGTGCACCGACAGGGGCCTACGAGCAGTACTTC.

The chain employs TRBV7-8 and TRBJ2-5, with 7 bases matching TRBD1. V lost 4 bases to trimming and J lost 2 bases; unmatched junction nucleotides: 4. There are 14 residues in the CDR3. CDR1 is SGHVS, CDR2 FQNEAQ, per germline. CDR3 nucleotide sequence: TGTGCCAGCAGCTCACAGGGGAGACAAGAGACCCAGTACTTC. Residues: CASSSQGRQETQYF.

The chain uses TRBV6-5 and TRBJ2-3; D remains unclear. Trimming removed 2 bases from V and 0 bases from J, with 6 bases in between. The V gene's germline CDR1 is MNHEY and CDR2 SVGAGI. CDR3 length: 14 amino acids. The CDR3 sequence is CASSYLPSTDTQYF. The CDR3 bases are TGTGCCAGCAGTTACCTCCCAAGCACAGATACGCAGTATTTT.

This sequence joins TRBV9 and TRBJ2-7, with 8 bases fitting TRBD1. This CDR3 spans 15 amino acids. The V gene end was trimmed by 0 bases and the J gene end by 6 bases; junction bases not matched to a gene: 8. Looked up from germline, CDR1 is SGDLS and CDR2 is YYNGEE. This chain's CDR3 is CASSVGAGQGFEQYF. The CDR3 DNA follows: TGTGCCAGCAGCGTAGGGGCCGGACAGGGCTTCGAGCAGTACTTC. Complete variable domain (other parts from reference TRBV9 and TRBJ2-7): DSGVTQTPKHLITATGQRVTLRCSPRSGDLSVYWYQQSLDQGLQFLIQYYNGEERAKGNILERFSAQQFPDLHSELNLSSLELGDSALYFCASSVGAGQGFEQYFGPGTRLTVT.

This rearrangement joins TRBV5-1 to TRBJ2-7, with TRBD2 identical over 10 bases. The CDR3 covers 14 residues. The V segment lost 4 bases and the J segment 2 bases; nucleotides outside the gene matches: 3. CDR1 and CDR2 from the germline V gene are SGHRS and YFSETQ. The CDR3 DNA follows: TGCGCCAGCAGCCAGACTAGCGGGCCCTACGAGCAGTACTTC. Its translation is CASSQTSGPYEQYF.

The chain has TRBV9 and TRBJ2-7; 10 bases align to TRBD2. This CDR3 spans 15 amino acids. The germline gives CDR1 SGDLS, CDR2 YYNGEE. V lost 3 bases and J lost 7; bases outside the gene matches: 10. CDR3 DNA: TGTGCCAGCAGCGCGTCTAGCGGGAGTTGGTGGGAGCAGTACTTC. Amino acids: CASSASSGSWWEQYF.

This clone was recorded only once. The chain has TRBV5-6 and TRBJ2-3; 7 bases agree with TRBD2. Germline loops: CDR1 SGHDT, CDR2 YYEEEE. Losses at the gene ends were 1 base for V and 1 base for J; bases not matched to a gene: 3. The CDR3 is 15 amino acids. The chain's CDR3 is CASSLLAAGTDTQYF. In nucleotides, the CDR3 is TGTGCCAGCAGCTTGCTAGCGGCTGGCACAGATACGCAGTATTTT.

V and J are TRBV5-4 and TRBJ2-7; D might be TRBD2 (6 bases). V was cut by 4 bases and J by 2 bases, with 10 bases left in between. Looked up from germline, CDR1 is SGHNT and CDR2 is YYREEE (reference sequence). The length of the CDR3 is 13 residues. Here the CDR3 reads CASSRGTPYEQYF. The DNA for the CDR3 is TGTGCCAGCAGCCGCGGGACTCCCTACGAGCAGTACTTC.

The rearrangement joins TRBV14 to TRBJ2-1; D is possibly TRBD2 (6 bases). Germline CDR1 SGHDN, CDR2 FVKESK. Trimming stripped 0 bases from V and 4 bases from J, with 10 bases between. This CDR3 has 15 amino acids. CDR3 in DNA: TGTGCCAGCAGCCAAGATGGGGCGGGGTACAATGAGCAGTTCTTC. Its protein is CASSQDGAGYNEQFF.

The rearrangement joins TRBV9 to TRBJ1-1; possibly TRBD1 for D (5 bases). Trimming shortened V by 2 bases and J by 4 bases, and 18 bases separated the two germline ends. CDR1 is SGDLS, CDR2 YYNGEE, per germline. There are 16 residues in the CDR3. CDR3 nucleotides: TGTGCCAGCAGCGTGGGGGTGCGGGGAGGAAGCACTGAAGCTTTCTTT. It translates to CASSVGVRGGSTEAFF.

V usage is TRBV19 and J usage is TRBJ2-7; 8 bases line up with TRBD2. The CDR3 is made up of 12 amino acids. V shed 8 bases and J 5 bases; nucleotides not matched to a gene: 5. The germline V gene has CDR1 LNHDA and CDR2 SQIVND (reference sequence). The CDR3 region is CASASGSHEQYF. CDR3 bases: TGTGCCAGTGCAAGCGGGAGCCACGAGCAGTACTTC.

This sequence joins TRBV6-6 and TRBJ2-5, with TRBD2 as a possible D gene (5 bases). This CDR3 is 15 amino acids long. Germline lookup yields CDR1 MNHNY and CDR2 SVGAGI (reference sequence). V shed 4 bases and J shed 7 bases, with 19 bases lying between them. The CDR3 loop is CASSSVRTSSGTQYF. The CDR3 nucleotides are TGTGCCAGCAGTTCGGTGAGGACCTCGAGCGGGACCCAGTACTTC.

This clone occurred a few times. The chain joins TRBV7-2 to TRBJ1-1; D remains unclear. V shed 3 bases and J shed 3 bases, with 8 bases lying between them. Per the germline V gene, CDR1 is SGHTA and CDR2 is FQGNSA. The CDR3 length is 13 residues. CDR3 in DNA: TGTGCCAGCAGCTTTACAGTGGACACTGAAGCTTTCTTT. It yields the protein CASSFTVDTEAFF. Full variable domain (rest looked up from reference TRBV7-2 and TRBJ1-1): GAGVSQSPSNKVTEKGKDVELRCDPISGHTALYWYRQSLGQGLEFLIYFQGNSAPDKSGLPSDRFSAERTGGSVSTLTIQRTQQEDSAVYLCASSFTVDTEAFFGQGTRLTVV.

The genes are TRBV5-4 and TRBJ1-1, with D possibly TRBD1 on 6 matching bases. The CDR3 has 14 amino acids. Germline values: CDR1 SGHNT, CDR2 YYREEE (reference sequence). The V gene lost 2 bases and the J gene lost 5 bases, with 13 bases spanning the gap. As DNA, the CDR3 is TGTGCCAGCAGCTTAGGTAGGGGGGAGACTGAAGCTTTCTTT. Translating gives CASSLGRGETEAFF.

The chain carries TRBV11-2 and TRBJ2-3; the D gene is possibly TRBD2 (7 bases). V dropped 5 bases and J dropped 2 bases, with 14 bases sitting between them. The CDR3 has 15 amino acids. Germline V gene lookup returns CDR1 SGHAT and CDR2 FQNNGV. The DNA of the CDR3 is TGTGCCAGCAGCCTAGTAGGGGGGGACACAGATACGCAGTATTTT. Translation gives CASSLVGGDTDTQYF.

V usage is TRBV5-1 and J usage is TRBJ1-1, with 7 bases aligning to TRBD1. Germline CDR1 and CDR2: SGHRS and YFSETQ. The CDR3 contains 14 residues. V shed 4 bases, J shed 7 bases, and the junction held 10 bases outside the gene matches. Written as DNA, the CDR3 is TGCGCCAGCAGCCATACACTCCGGGACAGTGAAGCTTTCTTT. As protein: CASSHTLRDSEAFF.

The rearrangement joins TRBV2 to TRBJ1-1; D remains ambiguous. V lost 2 bases, J lost 6 bases, and 7 bases lay in between. This CDR3 region has 12 residues. Looked up from germline, CDR1 is SNHLY and CDR2 is FYNNEI. The CDR3 is CASSESNAEAFF. CDR3 in DNA: TGTGCCAGCAGTGAATCCAACGCTGAAGCTTTCTTT.

This clone came up a few times. The chain is built from TRBV4-1 and TRBJ2-7; tentatively, D is TRBD2 (5 bases). The CDR3 length is 14 residues. Trimming removed 2 bases from V and 5 bases from J, with 13 bases in between. Germline CDR1 MGHRA, CDR2 YSYEKL. The CDR3 sequence is CASSQSARRDEQYF. Here the CDR3 DNA reads TGCGCCAGCAGCCAATCAGCGCGGCGGGACGAGCAGTACTTC.

The rearrangement joins TRBV30 to TRBJ1-5; D possibly corresponds to TRBD1 (6 bases). V was trimmed by 1 base and J by 6 bases, leaving 10 bases between them. Germline V gene data show CDR1 as GTSNPN and CDR2 as SVGIG (reference sequence). The CDR3 totals 13 residues. CDR3 nucleotide sequence: TGTGCCTGGAGTGCCGAGGGGGTTCAGCCCCAGCATTTT. It encodes CAWSAEGVQPQHF.

This clone was seen a handful of times. The V and J genes are TRBV5-1 and TRBJ1-4; D is ambiguous. Trimming took 0 bases from V and 2 from J, leaving 17 bases between them. Germline V gives CDR1 SGHRS, CDR2 YFSETQ. The CDR3 has 18 amino acids. The CDR3 DNA is TGCGCCAGCAGCTTGGCCCCTACACGGGGATCCACTAATGAAAAACTGTTTTTT. Protein sequence: CASSLAPTRGSTNEKLFF.

The chain joins TRBV11-1 to TRBJ2-1; D is unclear. The length of the CDR3 is 17 residues. CDR1 SGHAT and CDR2 FQDESV come from the germline V gene (reference sequence). The ends were cut back, 0 bases at V and 7 bases at J, with 19 bases in the middle. CDR3 bases: TGTGCCAGCAGCTTAGCGGACGTATCCATGATCGGGAATGAGCAGTTCTTC. Encoded protein: CASSLADVSMIGNEQFF. The full variable domain, in which reference TRBV11-1 and TRBJ2-1 provide the parts outside the CDR3, is EAEVAQSPRYKITEKSQAVAFWCDPISGHATLYWYRQILGQGPELLVQFQDESVVDDSQLPKDRFSAERLKGVDSTLKIQPAELGDSAMYLCASSLADVSMIGNEQFFGPGTRLTVL.

The V gene is TRBV5-6, the J gene TRBJ2-5, with 7 bases identical to TRBD2. Germline CDR1 SGHDT, CDR2 YYEEEE. The CDR3 length is 13 residues. Trimming cost V 0 bases and J 4 bases; bases outside gene matches: 0. The CDR3 sequence is CASSLAGGETQYF. CDR3 nucleotides: TGTGCCAGCAGCTTGGCGGGGGGAGAGACCCAGTACTTC.

This chain links TRBV4-1 with TRBJ2-3; no reliable D call. V was shortened by 0 bases and J by 4 bases, with 20 bases between the two germline ends. Looked up from germline, CDR1 is MGHRA and CDR2 is YSYEKL. CDR3 size: 18 residues. The CDR3 region has the DNA TGCGCCAGCAGCCAAGATCGACTGGCCGTTCCCTCCCCAGATACGCAGTATTTT. Its translation: CASSQDRLAVPSPDTQYF.

The V and J genes are TRBV27 and TRBJ2-4, with 12 bases identical to TRBD2. Germline values: CDR1 MNHEY, CDR2 SMNVEV (reference sequence). The V gene end was trimmed by 3 bases and the J gene end by 0 bases; junction bases not matched to a gene: 3. The CDR3 is 17 amino acids. CDR3 sequence reads: CASSFLAGGLAKNIQYF. The CDR3 DNA follows: TGTGCCAGCAGTTTTCTAGCGGGAGGGCTAGCCAAAAACATTCAGTACTTC.